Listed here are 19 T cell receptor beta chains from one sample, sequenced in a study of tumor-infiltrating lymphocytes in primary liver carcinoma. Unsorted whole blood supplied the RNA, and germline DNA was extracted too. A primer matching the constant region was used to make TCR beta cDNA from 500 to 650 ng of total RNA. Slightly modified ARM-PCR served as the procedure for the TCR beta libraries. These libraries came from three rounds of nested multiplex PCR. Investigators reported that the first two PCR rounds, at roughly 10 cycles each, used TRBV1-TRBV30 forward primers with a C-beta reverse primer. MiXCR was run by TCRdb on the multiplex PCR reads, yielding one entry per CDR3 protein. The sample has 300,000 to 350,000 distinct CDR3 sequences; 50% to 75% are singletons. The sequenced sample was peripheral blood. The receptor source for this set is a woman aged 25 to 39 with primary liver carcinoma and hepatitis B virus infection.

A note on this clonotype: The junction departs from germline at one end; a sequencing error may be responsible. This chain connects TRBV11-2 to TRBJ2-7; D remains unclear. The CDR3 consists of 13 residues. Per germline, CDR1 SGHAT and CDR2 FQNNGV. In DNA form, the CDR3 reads TGTACCAGCAGCCCAACTACCTCGTACGAGCAGTACTTC. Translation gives CTSSPTTSYEQYF.

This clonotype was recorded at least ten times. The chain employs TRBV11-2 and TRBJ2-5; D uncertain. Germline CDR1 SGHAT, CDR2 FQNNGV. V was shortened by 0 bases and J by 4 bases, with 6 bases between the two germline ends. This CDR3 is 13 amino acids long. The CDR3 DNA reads TGTGCCAGCAGCTTAGATTTAAGAGAGACCCAGTACTTC. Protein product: CASSLDLRETQYF.

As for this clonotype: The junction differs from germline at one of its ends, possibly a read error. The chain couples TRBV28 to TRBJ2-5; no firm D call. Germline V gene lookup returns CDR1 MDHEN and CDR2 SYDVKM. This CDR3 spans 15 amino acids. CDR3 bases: TGTGTCAGCAGCCATTTATCCGGAAATCAAGAGACCCAGTACTTC. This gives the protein CVSSHLSGNQETQYF.

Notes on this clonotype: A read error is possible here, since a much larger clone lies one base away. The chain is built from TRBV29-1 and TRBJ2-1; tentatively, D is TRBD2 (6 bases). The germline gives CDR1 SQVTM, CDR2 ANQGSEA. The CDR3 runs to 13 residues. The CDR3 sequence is CSVEGDGSNEQLF. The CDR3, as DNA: TGCAGCGTTGAGGGGGACGGGAGCAATGAGCAGTTGTTC.

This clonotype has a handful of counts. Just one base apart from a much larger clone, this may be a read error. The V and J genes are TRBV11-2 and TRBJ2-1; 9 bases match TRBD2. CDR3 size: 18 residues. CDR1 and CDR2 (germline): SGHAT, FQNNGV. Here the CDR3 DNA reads TGTGTCAGCAGCCAACCAAATCTAGCGGGGCGGTCCTACAATGAGCAGTTCTTC. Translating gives CVSSQPNLAGRSYNEQFF.

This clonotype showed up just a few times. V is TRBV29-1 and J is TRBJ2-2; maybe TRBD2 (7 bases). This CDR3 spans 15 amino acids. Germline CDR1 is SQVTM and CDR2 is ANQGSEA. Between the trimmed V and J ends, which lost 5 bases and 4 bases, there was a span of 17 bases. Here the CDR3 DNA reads TGCAGCGTTTTTAATCGGGGGGCGAGCACCGGGGAGCTGTTTTTT. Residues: CSVFNRGASTGELFF.

The CDR3 DNA reads TGTGCCTGGAGATCGGGGGCTGGGCGGCTCCAGCATTTT. This sequence encodes CAWRSGAGRLQHF. The chain is built from TRBV30 and TRBJ1-5, with D possibly matching TRBD1 (6 bases). The V end lost 3 bases, the J end lost 12 bases, and 18 bases lay between the germline ends. The CDR3 covers 13 residues. Germline values: CDR1 GTSNPN, CDR2 SVGIG (reference sequence).

The CDR3 sequence is CASSVGLAGEHEQFF. The CDR3 nucleotides read TGTGCCAGCAGCGTAGGACTAGCGGGAGAGCACGAGCAGTTCTTC. The gene calls are TRBV9 and TRBJ2-1, with TRBD2 identical over 12 bases. Germline V lookup: CDR1 SGDLS, CDR2 YYNGEE. The CDR3 has 15 residues. V was pared by 0 bases and J by 10 bases, with 5 bases of the junction left unmatched.

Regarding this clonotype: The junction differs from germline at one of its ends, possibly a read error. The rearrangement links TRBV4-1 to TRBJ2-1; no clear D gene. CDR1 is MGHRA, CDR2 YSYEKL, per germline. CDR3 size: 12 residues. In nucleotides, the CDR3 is TGCGACAGCAATCGGCCGGGTGATGAGCAGTTCTTC. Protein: CDSNRPGDEQFF.

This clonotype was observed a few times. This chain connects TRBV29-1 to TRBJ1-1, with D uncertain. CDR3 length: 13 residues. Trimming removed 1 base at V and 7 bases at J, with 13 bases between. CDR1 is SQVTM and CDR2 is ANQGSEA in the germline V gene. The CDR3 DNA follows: TGCAGCGTTGAAGTTCAGGAGTTTGGTGAAGCTTTCTTT. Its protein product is CSVEVQEFGEAFF.

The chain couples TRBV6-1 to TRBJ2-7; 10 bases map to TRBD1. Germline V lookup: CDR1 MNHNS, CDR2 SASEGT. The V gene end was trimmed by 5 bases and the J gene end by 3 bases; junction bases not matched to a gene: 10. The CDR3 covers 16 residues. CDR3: CASSSNPGQGNYEQYF. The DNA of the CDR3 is TGTGCCAGCAGTTCCAACCCGGGACAGGGGAACTACGAGCAGTACTTC.

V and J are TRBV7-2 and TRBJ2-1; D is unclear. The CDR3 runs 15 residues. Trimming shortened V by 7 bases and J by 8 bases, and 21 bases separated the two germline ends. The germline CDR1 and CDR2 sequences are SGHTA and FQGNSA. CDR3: CASNKGYLTAYEQFF. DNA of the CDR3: TGTGCCAGCAACAAAGGGTATCTGACTGCCTATGAGCAGTTCTTC.

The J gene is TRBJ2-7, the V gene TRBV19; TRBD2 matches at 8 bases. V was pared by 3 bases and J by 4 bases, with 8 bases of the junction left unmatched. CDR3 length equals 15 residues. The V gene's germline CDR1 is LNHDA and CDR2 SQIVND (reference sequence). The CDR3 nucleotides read TGTGCCAGTAGTATCGTAGCGGGACCTAAATACGAGCAGTACTTC. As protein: CASSIVAGPKYEQYF.

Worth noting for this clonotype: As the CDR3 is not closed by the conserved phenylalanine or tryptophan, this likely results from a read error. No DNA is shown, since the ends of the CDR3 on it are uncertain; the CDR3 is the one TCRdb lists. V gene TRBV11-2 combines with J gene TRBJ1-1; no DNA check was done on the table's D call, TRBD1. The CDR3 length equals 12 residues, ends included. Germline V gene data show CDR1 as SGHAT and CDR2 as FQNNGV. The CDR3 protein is CASGVHLDRTFS.

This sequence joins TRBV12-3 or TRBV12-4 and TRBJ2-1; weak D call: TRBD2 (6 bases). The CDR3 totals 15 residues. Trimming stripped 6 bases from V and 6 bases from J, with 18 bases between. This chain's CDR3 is CASSPPAGGVNEQFF. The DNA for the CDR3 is TGTGCCAGCAGCCCCCCGGCAGGCGGGGTCAATGAGCAGTTCTTC.

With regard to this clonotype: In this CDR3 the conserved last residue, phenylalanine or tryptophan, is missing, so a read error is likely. CDR3 protein: CSLVGGSTDTQYS. Written as DNA, the CDR3 is TGCAGCCTTGTGGGCGGGAGCACAGATACGCAGTATTCT. This chain connects TRBV29-1 to TRBJ2-3; TRBD2 is a possible D gene (5 bases). The germline V gene has CDR1 SQVTM and CDR2 ANQGSEA. The CDR3 contains 13 residues. V dropped 8 bases and J dropped 0 bases, with 12 bases sitting between them.

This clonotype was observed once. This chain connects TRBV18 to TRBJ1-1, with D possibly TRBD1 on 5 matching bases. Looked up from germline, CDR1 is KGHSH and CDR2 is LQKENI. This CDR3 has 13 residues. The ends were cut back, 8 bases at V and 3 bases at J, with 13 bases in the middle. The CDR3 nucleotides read TGTGCCAGCCTTGAGGGGCCTTACACTGAAGCTTTCTTT. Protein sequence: CASLEGPYTEAFF.

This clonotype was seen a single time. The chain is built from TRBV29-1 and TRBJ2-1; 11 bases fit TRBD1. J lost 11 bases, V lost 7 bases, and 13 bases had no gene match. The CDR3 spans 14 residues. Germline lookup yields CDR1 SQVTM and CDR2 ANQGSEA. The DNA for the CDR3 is TGCAGCGAGGGGACGGGACAGGGGGGTATTAAGCAGTTCTTC. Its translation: CSEGTGQGGIKQFF.

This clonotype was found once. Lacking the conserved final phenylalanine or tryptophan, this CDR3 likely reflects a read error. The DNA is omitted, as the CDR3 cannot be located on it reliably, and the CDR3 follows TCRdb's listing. The CDR3 loop reads CSVTSGSRYEQCS. The chain recombines TRBV29-1 with TRBJ2-7. Termini included, the CDR3 measures 13 amino acids. Germline values: CDR1 SQVTM, CDR2 ANQGSEA.